This TCR beta chain was observed in a study of blood T cell repertoires in COVID-19. Enrolled through a virtual design, the participants were between roughly 18 and 90 years of age and came from about two dozen US areas. The method was immunoSEQ multiplex PCR; TCRdb's version includes in-frame clones alone and lacks a portion of them. The table shows about 320,000 clones, with roughly 87% occurring only once. The germline CDR1 and CDR2 sequences are MNHEY and SVGAGI. This CDR3 spans 15 amino acids. V was trimmed by 5 bases and J by 2 bases, leaving 10 bases between them. Sequencing was carried out using PBMCs or T cells enriched from blood (not recorded which). This TCR was sampled from a woman younger than 30 who had recovered from COVID-19. The chain has TRBV6-5 and TRBJ2-6, with D possibly matching TRBD1 (6 bases). The CDR3 loop is CASSRAGAGANVLTF. For the CDR3, the DNA is TGTGCCAGCAGTAGAGCAGGGGCTGGGGCCAACGTCCTGACTTTC.